This T cell receptor beta chain was documented in a study of T cell responses to AZD1222 COVID-19 vaccine. General study points: The sample set comprised mostly white British donors with more females, and clonal diversity was possibly underestimated. AZD1222 recipients seropositive at baseline numbered only 5 to 7.

Points on this clone: The antigen is not known.

CDR1 is SGHTA and CDR2 is FQGNSA in the germline V gene. Germline trimming cut 1 base from V and 6 bases from J; bases unmatched to any gene: 7. CDR3 length: 16 residues. Assay used: immunoSEQ multiplex PCR; TCRdb lists only in-frame clones, some missing. The data hold some 100,000 clones, with roughly 87% observed a single time. The sample in question was peripheral blood, obtained on day 0 of AZD1222 vaccination. This clonotype was obtained from an adult in good health. This chain links TRBV7-2 with TRBJ2-1; 9 bases map to TRBD2. The CDR3 bases are TGTGCCAGCAGCTTAGATGAGACTAGCGGAACCAATGAGCAGTTCTTC. Protein sequence: CASSLDETSGTNEQFF.